The 26 T cell receptor beta chains below were found in one sample sequenced in a study of T-cell memory formation after mild COVID-19. Using its own MiXCR run on the 5' RACE reads, TCRdb lists one record per CDR3 protein. The profile covers approximately 290,000 distinct CDR3 sequences, with roughly a fifth appearing a single time and around 21% taken by the ten largest. Sample: PBMCs or a T cell subset sorted from them (not recorded which). The receptors derive from a man younger than 35 who had mild COVID-19 (a few samples of this study predate the infection). Cell type and time point are not known.

This clonotype was detected a few times. The gene calls are TRBV5-6 and TRBJ2-1; TRBD1 matches 9 bases. The CDR3 length is 14 residues. Germline-derived CDR1 and CDR2 are SGHDT and YYEEEE. The trim removed 3 bases at V and 7 bases at J, leaving 5 bases unmatched. CDR3 nucleotide sequence: TGTGCCAGCAGCTGGGGGACAGGGAGGAATGAGCAGTTCTTC. Translating it yields CASSWGTGRNEQFF.

The chain uses TRBV3-2 and TRBJ2-3; the listed D gene, TRBD1, was not tested against the DNA. TRBV3-2 is a documented pseudogene. The CDR3 is made up of 16 amino acids. The CDR3 bases are TGTGCCAGCAGCCTCTACAGGGGAAGTAGCACAGATACGCAGTATTTT. Translated, it gives CASSLYRGSSTDTQYF.

This clonotype showed up just a few times. This chain links TRBV11-2 with TRBJ2-2, with no clear D. V lost 4 bases to trimming and J lost 0 bases, with 12 bases between them. From germline, CDR1 is SGHAT and CDR2 FQNNGV. The CDR3 has 16 amino acids. The chain's CDR3 is CASSSSFAPNTGELFF. The DNA for the CDR3 is TGTGCCAGCAGCTCCAGTTTCGCCCCGAACACCGGGGAGCTGTTTTTT.

The chain carries TRBV7-6 and TRBJ2-7; D remains ambiguous. CDR3 length equals 15 residues. V was pared by 1 base and J by 0 bases, with 10 bases between. Germline CDR1 is SGHVS and CDR2 is FNYEAQ. CDR3 residues: CASSLGSLSSYEQYF. CDR3 bases: TGTGCCAGCAGCTTAGGGAGCCTCAGCTCCTACGAGCAGTACTTC. The whole variable domain, filled in from reference TRBV7-6 and TRBJ2-7, reads GAGVSQSPRYKVTKRGQDVALRCDPISGHVSLYWYRQALGQGPEFLTYFNYEAQQDKSGLPNDRFSAERPEGSISTLTIQRTEQRDSAMYRCASSLGSLSSYEQYFGPGTRLTVT.

The chain couples TRBV5-1 to TRBJ2-3; D perhaps matches TRBD2 (6 bases). Per germline, CDR1 SGHRS and CDR2 YFSETQ. Trimming removed 1 base at V and 2 bases at J, with 14 bases between. This CDR3 is built from 16 residues. The CDR3: CASSLPGSAITDTQYF. The CDR3 nucleotides read TGCGCCAGCAGCTTGCCCGGGAGTGCAATCACAGATACGCAGTATTTT.

This clonotype was observed a few times. This chain connects TRBV4-2 to TRBJ2-5; possible D gene TRBD1, 6 bases. There are 15 residues in the CDR3. Trimming removed 6 bases from V and 5 bases from J, with 19 bases in between. Germline V gene lookup returns CDR1 LGHNA and CDR2 YNFKEQ. The CDR3 sequence: CASRIQDSGKETQYF. The DNA for the CDR3 is TGTGCCAGCAGAATACAGGACAGTGGGAAGGAGACCCAGTACTTC.

This sequence joins TRBV6-5 and TRBJ2-7; 10 bases map to TRBD1. J was trimmed by 2 bases and V by 3 bases; bases with no gene match: 1. This CDR3 contains 14 residues. CDR1 is MNHEY and CDR2 is SVGAGI in the germline V gene. CDR3: CASSYGQGAYEQYF. CDR3 sequence (DNA): TGTGCCAGCAGTTATGGACAGGGGGCCTACGAGCAGTACTTC.

The chain links TRBV12-3 or TRBV12-4 to TRBJ2-3, with D tentatively TRBD1 or TRBD2 (5 bases each). The CDR3 is 14 amino acids. V was shortened by 6 bases and J by 1 base, with 11 bases between the two germline ends. CDR3 region: CASSRGPGTDTQYF. The CDR3 DNA is TGTGCCAGCAGCCGGGGACCCGGCACAGATACGCAGTATTTT.

In this sample, this clonotype turned up a few times. The gene calls are TRBV5-1 and TRBJ1-5; 7 nucleotides line up with TRBD1. Germline CDR1 and CDR2: SGHRS and YFSETQ. The CDR3 totals 15 residues. J gave up 2 bases and V 0 bases, and 2 bases lay outside the gene matches. The CDR3: CASSLGQGRNQPQHF. In DNA form, the CDR3 reads TGCGCCAGCAGCTTGGGACAGGGCCGCAATCAGCCCCAGCATTTT.

The rearrangement joins TRBV29-1 to TRBJ2-1, with 7 bases identical to TRBD2. Per the germline V gene, CDR1 is SQVTM and CDR2 is ANQGSEA. The CDR3 loop spans 15 amino acids. The ends lost 7 bases at V and 4 bases at J; junction bases unmatched: 13. CDR3 loop: CSAAGRLAEYNEQFF. DNA of the CDR3: TGCAGCGCTGCGGGAAGGCTAGCGGAATACAATGAGCAGTTCTTC.

The chain couples TRBV6-5 to TRBJ1-6; D unresolved. The CDR3 length is 18 residues. Germline V gene sequence: CDR1 MNHEY, CDR2 SVGAGI. Trimming pared 7 bases from V and 1 base from J, leaving 20 bases between. The CDR3 reads CASIHSEGGESYNSPLHF. CDR3 DNA: TGTGCCAGCATTCACTCCGAGGGCGGAGAGTCCTATAATTCACCCCTCCACTTT.

This clonotype was counted a few times. The chain is built from TRBV4-3 and TRBJ2-7; TRBD2 aligns across 11 bases. Germline CDR1 LGHNA, CDR2 YSLEER. The CDR3 extends over 16 amino acids. J lost 0 bases, V lost 0 bases, and 1 base had no gene match. This chain's CDR3 is CASSQDLAGGSYEQYF. The CDR3 region has the DNA TGCGCCAGCAGCCAAGATCTAGCGGGGGGCTCCTACGAGCAGTACTTC.

This clonotype was seen more than once but under ten times. The rearrangement uses TRBV11-2 and TRBJ1-2; D is undetermined. Germline lookup yields CDR1 SGHAT and CDR2 FQNNGV. Trimming left V 5 bases short and J 4 bases short, with 11 bases between. The CDR3 consists of 13 residues. CDR3 amino acids: CASSDMGTYGYTF. CDR3 nucleotide sequence: TGTGCCAGCAGCGATATGGGTACCTATGGCTACACCTTC.

This clonotype has only a few counts. The chain recombines TRBV28 with TRBJ2-7; TRBD1 agrees at 7 bases. Germline CDR1 reads MDHEN; CDR2 reads SYDVKM. The trim removed 5 bases at V and 0 bases at J, leaving 10 bases unmatched. The CDR3 loop spans 16 amino acids. The DNA of the CDR3 is TGTGCCAGCAGTCGCGGAGACAGGGCCAGCTCCTACGAGCAGTACGTC. The encoded protein is CASSRGDRASSYEQYV.

The chain links TRBV29-1 to TRBJ2-3, with TRBD1 identical over 7 bases. After removal of 3 bases from V and 2 bases from J, the junction contained 8 bases not matched to a gene. The CDR3 contains 15 residues. From germline, CDR1 is SQVTM and CDR2 ANQGSEA. CDR3 in DNA: TGCAGCGTTGACTTCGGGACAGTGAACACAGATACGCAGTATTTT. Translating it yields CSVDFGTVNTDTQYF.

The V and J genes are TRBV5-1 and TRBJ1-1; no definite D call. This CDR3 region has 15 residues. Germline V gene sequence: CDR1 SGHRS, CDR2 YFSETQ. Deletions cut 4 bases from V and 5 bases from J, with 18 bases between. This CDR3 reads CASSLGDTGRTEAFF. The CDR3, as DNA: TGCGCCAGCAGCCTTGGGGATACCGGCAGGACTGAAGCTTTCTTT.

The table lists this clonotype with a few counts. The chain couples TRBV7-2 to TRBJ2-3; tentative D call: TRBD2 (7 bases). Germline-derived CDR1 and CDR2 are SGHTA and FQGNSA. Trimming took 5 bases from V and 3 from J, leaving 12 bases between them. The CDR3 covers 14 residues. CDR3: CASSPGGWTDTQYF. DNA for the CDR3: TGTGCCAGCAGCCCGGGGGGCTGGACAGATACGCAGTATTTT.

This clonotype occurred a few times. V gene TRBV2 combines with J gene TRBJ2-1; TRBD2 might be the D (6 bases). The V end lost 4 bases, the J end lost 6 bases, and 13 bases lay between the germline ends. The CDR3 has 14 amino acids. Per the germline V gene, CDR1 is SNHLY and CDR2 is FYNNEI. The DNA of the CDR3 is TGTGCCAGCAGTGTTCGGCTAGCGAGCAATGAGCAGTTCTTC. Translation: CASSVRLASNEQFF. Full variable domain (rest looked up from reference TRBV2 and TRBJ2-1): EPEVTQTPSHQVTQMGQEVILRCVPISNHLYFYWYRQILGQKVEFLVSFYNNEISEKSEIFDDQFSVERPDGSNFTLKIRSTKLEDSAMYFCASSVRLASNEQFFGPGTRLTVL.

This clonotype was counted only a few times. The J gene is TRBJ2-7, the V gene TRBV28; 8 bases are a match to TRBD1. This CDR3 has 15 residues. The ends lost 7 bases at V and 2 bases at J; junction bases unmatched: 10. The V gene's germline CDR1 is MDHEN and CDR2 SYDVKM. The CDR3 DNA reads TGTGCCAGCACCCCGGGTATGGACAGGGCCTACGAGCAGTACGTC. This encodes CASTPGMDRAYEQYV.

The CDR3 protein is CASSYIAGQDGELFF. For the CDR3, the DNA is TGTGCCAGCAGTTACATTGCAGGGCAGGACGGGGAGCTGTTTTTT. The chain employs TRBV6-5 and TRBJ2-2, with D possibly matching TRBD1 (5 bases). The germline gives CDR1 MNHEY, CDR2 SVGAGI. The CDR3 sequence is 15 residues long. Trimming took 2 bases from V and 7 from J, leaving 14 bases between them.

This clonotype was detected only a few times. The gene calls are TRBV20-1 and TRBJ1-4; 9 bases are a match to TRBD1. CDR1 DFQATT and CDR2 SNEGSKA come from the germline V gene (reference sequence). CDR3 length: 13 amino acids. The CDR3, as DNA: TGCAGCCAAGCGGACAGGGGTAATGAAAAACTGTTTTTT. It is translated as CSQADRGNEKLFF.

In its sample, this clonotype was seen a few times. In DNA form, the CDR3 reads TGCAGTGCTAGAGGACAGGGCGGCACTGAAGCTTTCTTT. Encoded protein: CSARGQGGTEAFF. The chain is built from TRBV20-1 and TRBJ1-1; 7 bases are a match to TRBD1. V was clipped by 1 base and J by 4 bases; unmatched bases: 3. Germline assignment: CDR1 DFQATT and CDR2 SNEGSKA (reference sequence). This CDR3 spans 13 amino acids.

This clonotype has a handful of counts. The V call is TRBV7-6, the J call TRBJ2-7; tentatively, D is TRBD1 or TRBD2 (5 bases each). The germline V gene encodes CDR1 SGHVS and CDR2 FNYEAQ. Trimming removed 1 base from V and 2 bases from J, with 9 bases in between. This CDR3 is 14 amino acids long. The CDR3 here is CASSLGSGPYEQYF. The CDR3 DNA reads as TGTGCCAGCAGCTTAGGTTCGGGACCCTACGAGCAGTACTTC.

This clonotype occurred many times. The rearrangement joins TRBV9 to TRBJ2-7, with no clear D. The germline gives CDR1 SGDLS, CDR2 YYNGEE. Trimming took off 4 bases at V and 7 bases at J, with 18 bases between the two ends. The CDR3 spans 14 residues. The DNA of the CDR3 is TGTGCCAGCAGCTACTCCCCCTCCCCCGGGGAGCAGTACTTC. Translating gives CASSYSPSPGEQYF.

V gene TRBV6-6 combines with J gene TRBJ2-2; D gene unclear. The germline V gene encodes CDR1 MNHNY and CDR2 SVGAGI (reference sequence). Trimming pared 3 bases from V and 2 bases from J, leaving 13 bases between. The CDR3 runs 16 residues. CDR3 amino acids: CASSYSPQANTGELFF. CDR3 in DNA: TGTGCCAGCAGTTATTCCCCCCAGGCTAACACCGGGGAGCTGTTTTTT.

J is TRBJ1-5 and V is TRBV19, with 10 bases fitting TRBD1. The CDR3 is 17 amino acids. In germline, CDR1 is LNHDA, CDR2 SQIVND (reference sequence). V was pared by 4 bases and J by 2 bases, with 8 bases of the junction left unmatched. Here the CDR3 DNA reads TGTGCCAGTAGTAGAGACAGGGGGCGGGCTGGCAATCAGCCCCAGCATTTT. Protein sequence: CASSRDRGRAGNQPQHF.